The 11 T cell receptor beta chains listed next were all sequenced from one sample in a study of beta chain features in type 1 diabetes (dated by TCRdb to 2017 to 2018). Library construction relied on the immunoSEQ multiplex PCR assay. The entire amount of isolated RNA was reverse transcribed using the High Capacity cDNA Reverse Transcription Kit, so the sequenced TCRB transcripts were expressed ones. What TCRdb holds here is the immuneACCESS table cut down to in-frame rearrangements. Part of the clones is not present; checked against another copy, under half of the missing clones reflect an unresolved V gene, and the others are unexplained. This sample comprises 400,000 to 600,000 clones, around 28% of them detected only once. The leading ten clones occupy 0.05% to 0.065% of the sample. The sequencing input was naive CD4+ T cells from blood. The sample's cell subset or site label, decoded: true naive CD4+ T cells. These receptor sequences come from a man aged 18-30 years in good health.

The chain couples TRBV7-2 to TRBJ1-4; tentatively, D is TRBD1 (6 bases). Trimming removed 1 base at V and 8 bases at J, with 8 bases between. Germline values: CDR1 SGHTA, CDR2 FQGNSA. This CDR3 spans 13 amino acids. Here the CDR3 reads CASSLVTGEKLFF. The CDR3 DNA reads TGTGCCAGCAGCTTAGTAACAGGGGAAAAACTGTTTTTT.

The chain is built from TRBV7-9 and TRBJ2-1, with unresolved D. The CDR3 has 12 residues. Germline values: CDR1 SEHNR, CDR2 FQNEAQ (reference sequence). Trimming cost V 8 bases and J 8 bases, with 13 bases left between them. The CDR3 DNA is TGTGCCAGCTCTAGTATTCGCTATGAGCAGTTCTTC. It yields the protein CASSSIRYEQFF.

The chain joins TRBV9 to TRBJ2-3; D not resolved. There are 15 residues in the CDR3. V was trimmed by 1 base and J by 0 bases, leaving 9 bases between them. CDR1 and CDR2 from the germline V gene are SGDLS and YYNGEE. CDR3 loop: CASSVRRSSTDTQYF. For the CDR3, the DNA is TGTGCCAGCAGCGTACGCCGTTCTAGCACAGATACGCAGTATTTT.

A few counts support this clone. The chain uses TRBV28 and TRBJ2-6, with D maybe TRBD1 (5 bases). Germline CDR1 is MDHEN and CDR2 is SYDVKM. This CDR3 comprises 16 residues. V was trimmed by 3 bases and J by 0 bases, leaving 9 bases between them. DNA of the CDR3: TGTGCCAGCAGTTTTCTGGGGCACTCTGGGGCCAACGTCCTGACTTTC. Translated: CASSFLGHSGANVLTF.

The chain carries TRBV9 and TRBJ2-1; D not certain. Per the germline V gene, CDR1 is SGDLS and CDR2 is YYNGEE. V was clipped by 0 bases and J by 0 bases, with 10 bases between them. The CDR3 runs to 16 residues. This CDR3 reads CASSVALQSSYNEQFF. In DNA, the CDR3 is TGTGCCAGCAGCGTAGCTTTACAGAGCTCCTACAATGAGCAGTTCTTC.

The V call is TRBV7-9, the J call TRBJ2-1, with 8 bases lining up with TRBD2. Trimming cost V 5 bases and J 4 bases; bases outside gene matches: 7. CDR3 length: 15 amino acids. Germline CDR1 reads SEHNR; CDR2 reads FQNEAQ (reference sequence). CDR3 coding DNA: TGTGCCAGCAGCCCTCAGCGGGAGCCGTACAATGAGCAGTTCTTC. Its translation: CASSPQREPYNEQFF.

This clone was counted between two and nine times. The V and J genes are TRBV4-2 and TRBJ2-2, with TRBD2 identical over 11 bases. Germline loops: CDR1 LGHNA, CDR2 YNFKEQ. The CDR3 has 18 amino acids. V lost 0 bases, J lost 6 bases, and 9 bases stayed unmatched. The DNA for the CDR3 is TGTGCCAGCAGCCAAGAAGAACTAGCGGGAGTTGTTTCCGGGGAGCTGTTTTTT. Residues: CASSQEELAGVVSGELFF.

The chain uses TRBV5-4 and TRBJ1-4; tentative D call: TRBD1 (5 bases). This CDR3 comprises 15 residues. CDR1 SGHNT and CDR2 YYREEE come from the germline V gene (reference sequence). Trimming took off 2 bases at V and 5 bases at J, with 13 bases between the two ends. The CDR3 loop is CASSLGQGLNEKLFF. CDR3 nucleotides: TGTGCCAGCAGCTTAGGTCAGGGTTTAAATGAAAAACTGTTTTTT.

This rearrangement joins TRBV4-1 to TRBJ2-1; unclear D gene. Trimming took 0 bases from V and 10 from J, leaving 7 bases between them. This CDR3 spans 12 amino acids. The germline gives CDR1 MGHRA, CDR2 YSYEKL. DNA for the CDR3: TGCGCCAGCAGCCAAGATCTCGGGGAGCAGTTCTTC. It encodes CASSQDLGEQFF.

This clone was picked up a small number of times. The genes are TRBV13 and TRBJ2-7, with unresolved D. V gave up 3 bases and J gave up 1 base, with 13 bases separating them. Germline CDR1 reads PRHDT; CDR2 reads FYEKMQ (reference sequence). This CDR3 is 15 amino acids long. CDR3 sequence reads: CASSFYGRLSYEQYF. CDR3 sequence (DNA): TGTGCCAGCAGCTTTTACGGCAGGTTGTCCTACGAGCAGTACTTC.

V usage is TRBV28 and J usage is TRBJ1-2; no clear D gene. Trimming left V 5 bases short and J 8 bases short, with 12 bases between. The CDR3 is 12 residues long. Germline V gene sequence: CDR1 MDHEN, CDR2 SYDVKM. The CDR3 nucleotides are TGTGCCAGCAGTCCGCCGGGCTACGGCTACACCTTC. Protein: CASSPPGYGYTF.